The 32 T cell receptor beta chains below were found in one sample sequenced in a study of T cell changes during pregnancy in multiple sclerosis. This table comes from immunoSEQ multiplex PCR, and its TCRdb copy is limited to in-frame clones, with some not included. The repertoire holds about 40,000 clones, with over 70% as singletons. Here the sequenced sample was peripheral blood, taken in the first trimester of pregnancy. These receptors all come from a female donor in good health, enrolled as a control in a pregnancy study.

This chain connects TRBV9 to TRBJ2-5; 11 positions agree with TRBD2. V shed 4 bases, J shed 5 bases, and the junction held 7 bases outside the gene matches. Germline lookup yields CDR1 SGDLS and CDR2 YYNGEE. This CDR3 contains 15 residues. CDR3 in amino acids: CASSSPTSGVETQYF. CDR3 DNA sequence: TGTGCCAGCAGCTCCCCGACTAGCGGGGTCGAGACCCAGTACTTC.

The V gene is TRBV11-2, the J gene TRBJ1-2, with D possibly matching TRBD1 (5 bases). Germline V lookup: CDR1 SGHAT, CDR2 FQNNGV. This CDR3 region has 14 residues. The V end lost 10 bases, the J end lost 4 bases, and 19 bases lay between the germline ends. CDR3 region: CAINGGFPSYGYTF. Here the CDR3 DNA reads TGTGCCATCAACGGGGGTTTTCCCTCCTATGGCTACACCTTC.

The chain is built from TRBV5-1 and TRBJ2-7; 9 bases map to TRBD1. The germline V gene has CDR1 SGHRS and CDR2 YFSETQ. Trimming took 3 bases from V and 6 from J; bases not matched to a gene: 4. The CDR3 runs 13 residues. CDR3 coding DNA: TGCGCCAGCAGCTGGGACAGGGACTCCGAGCAGTACTTC. The encoded protein is CASSWDRDSEQYF. Complete variable domain (other parts from reference TRBV5-1 and TRBJ2-7): KAGVTQTPRYLIKTRGQQVTLSCSPISGHRSVSWYQQTPGQGLQFLFEYFSETQRNKGNFPGRFSGRQFSNSRSEMNVSTLELGDSALYLCASSWDRDSEQYFGPGTRLTVT.

The chain joins TRBV6-4 to TRBJ2-3; D perhaps matches TRBD2 (6 bases). The CDR3 covers 14 residues. Between the trimmed V and J ends, which lost 8 bases and 1 base, there was a span of 13 bases. Germline assignment: CDR1 MRHNA and CDR2 SNTAGT. The CDR3 loop reads CASSGGEGTDTQYF. The CDR3 nucleotides are TGTGCCAGCTCCGGTGGGGAGGGCACAGATACGCAGTATTTT.

This clone showed up just a few times. The rearrangement links TRBV6-1 to TRBJ1-1; D call uncertain. This CDR3 is 13 amino acids long. Germline CDR1 MNHNS, CDR2 SASEGT. With 2 bases removed from V and 1 base from J, the gap between germline ends came to 5 bases. CDR3 in amino acids: CASSELKNTEAFF. The CDR3 region has the DNA TGTGCCAGCAGTGAACTTAAGAACACTGAAGCTTTCTTT.

The gene calls are TRBV4-1 and TRBJ2-3, with D hard to call. The CDR3 covers 16 residues. Trimming stripped 0 bases from V and 2 bases from J, with 12 bases between. Looked up from germline, CDR1 is MGHRA and CDR2 is YSYEKL. The DNA for the CDR3 is TGCGCCAGCAGCCAAGAGGGTGGAGTGATCACAGATACGCAGTATTTT. Amino acid sequence: CASSQEGGVITDTQYF.

The V and J genes are TRBV4-3 and TRBJ1-2; TRBD1 might be the D (6 bases). Germline CDR1 LGHNA, CDR2 YSLEER. Between the trimmed V and J ends, which lost 0 bases and 7 bases, there was a span of 12 bases. This CDR3 contains 14 residues. CDR3 in amino acids: CASSQEEGGRGYTF. CDR3 DNA sequence: TGCGCCAGCAGCCAAGAGGAAGGGGGACGTGGCTACACCTTC.

The chain uses TRBV9 and TRBJ2-3, with 10 bases lining up with TRBD2. CDR1 is SGDLS and CDR2 is YYNGEE in the germline V gene. The ends lost 4 bases at V and 5 bases at J; junction bases unmatched: 7. The length of the CDR3 is 15 residues. CDR3: CASSPSGGAVDTQYF. The CDR3 nucleotides read TGTGCCAGCAGCCCAAGCGGGGGGGCGGTAGATACGCAGTATTTT. The variable domain in full, with the rest retrieved from reference TRBV9 and TRBJ2-3, is DSGVTQTPKHLITATGQRVTLRCSPRSGDLSVYWYQQSLDQGLQFLIQYYNGEERAKGNILERFSAQQFPDLHSELNLSSLELGDSALYFCASSPSGGAVDTQYFGPGTRLTVL.

The CDR3: CASSHYLSDTQYF. The CDR3 nucleotides are TGTGCCAGCAGCCACTACCTGTCAGATACGCAGTATTTT. This chain connects TRBV14 to TRBJ2-3; D gene ambiguous. The CDR3 has 13 residues. Per germline, CDR1 SGHDN and CDR2 FVKESK. V was trimmed by 3 bases and J by 4 bases, leaving 8 bases between them.

The rearrangement links TRBV19 to TRBJ2-1, with 12 bases that match TRBD2. Losses at the gene ends were 2 bases for V and 4 bases for J; bases not matched to a gene: 12. The CDR3 length is 19 residues. The V gene's germline CDR1 is LNHDA and CDR2 SQIVND (reference sequence). CDR3 in DNA: TGTGCCAGTAGTATAACAGGGGAGACTAGCGGGAGTAGGTACAATGAGCAGTTCTTC. This codes for CASSITGETSGSRYNEQFF.

A few counts support this clone. V and J are TRBV29-1 and TRBJ1-1, with TRBD1 as a possible D gene (6 bases). The germline V gene encodes CDR1 SQVTM and CDR2 ANQGSEA. This CDR3 spans 12 amino acids. V lost 6 bases, J lost 7 bases, and 15 bases lay in between. The CDR3 loop is CSVVRGSNEAFF. For the CDR3, the DNA is TGCAGCGTCGTCAGGGGAAGCAATGAAGCTTTCTTT.

J is TRBJ1-2 and V is TRBV5-1; D is undetermined. This CDR3 is built from 13 residues. With 4 bases removed from V and 9 bases from J, the gap between germline ends came to 16 bases. Germline V CDR1 and CDR2: SGHRS, YFSETQ. The DNA of the CDR3 is TGCGCCAGCAGCATTGAGTGGGAGAGGCGCTACACCTTC. It encodes CASSIEWERRYTF.

The chain combines TRBV7-9 with TRBJ2-6; a weak D match, TRBD1 (5 bases). The V end lost 5 bases, the J end lost 1 base, and 12 bases lay between the germline ends. Germline V gives CDR1 SEHNR, CDR2 FQNEAQ (reference sequence). This CDR3 is built from 16 residues. In DNA, the CDR3 is TGTGCCAGCAGCGAACACCAGGGATCTGGGGCCAACGTCCTGACTTTC. This sequence encodes CASSEHQGSGANVLTF.

The rearrangement joins TRBV7-9 to TRBJ1-2; TRBD1 might be the D (5 bases). The CDR3 runs 12 residues. V gave up 6 bases and J gave up 2 bases, with 7 bases separating them. Germline values: CDR1 SEHNR, CDR2 FQNEAQ (reference sequence). CDR3 region: CASSRQNYGYTF. Here the CDR3 DNA reads TGTGCCAGCAGTCGACAGAACTATGGCTACACCTTC.

This chain links TRBV29-1 with TRBJ2-1; possibly TRBD1 for D (6 bases). Trimming removed 7 bases from V and 2 bases from J, with 9 bases in between. The CDR3 has 12 residues. Germline loops: CDR1 SQVTM, CDR2 ANQGSEA. This CDR3 reads CSARDTYNEQFF. Written as DNA, the CDR3 is TGCAGCGCCCGGGACACCTACAATGAGCAGTTCTTC.

Only one count was recorded for this clone. The chain combines TRBV9 with TRBJ1-3; possible D gene TRBD1, 6 bases. CDR1 SGDLS and CDR2 YYNGEE come from the germline V gene. V lost 0 bases and J lost 0, with 7 bases in between. The CDR3 runs to 15 residues. The CDR3 DNA sequence: TGTGCCAGCAGCGTAGGGGGACACTCTGGAAACACCATATATTTT. Protein: CASSVGGHSGNTIYF.

V gene TRBV19 combines with J gene TRBJ2-1; D may be TRBD2 (5 bases). V was pared by 5 bases and J by 0 bases, with 8 bases between. The V gene's germline CDR1 is LNHDA and CDR2 SQIVND (reference sequence). The CDR3 covers 14 residues. The CDR3 DNA follows: TGTGCCAGTAGTCTCCGGGACTCCTACAATGAGCAGTTCTTC. Amino acids: CASSLRDSYNEQFF. Using reference TRBV19 and TRBJ2-1 for the parts outside the CDR3, the full variable domain is DGGITQSPKYLFRKEGQNVTLSCEQNLNHDAMYWYRQDPGQGLRLIYYSQIVNDFQKGDIAEGYSVSREKKESFPLTVTSAQKNPTAFYLCASSLRDSYNEQFFGPGTRLTVL.

This clone was detected only once. This chain connects TRBV5-1 to TRBJ1-2; 11 bases match TRBD1. Germline CDR1 SGHRS, CDR2 YFSETQ. Germline trimming cut 1 base from V and 0 bases from J; bases unmatched to any gene: 11. The CDR3 runs 19 residues. CDR3: CASSLSPRTGGKANYGYTF. CDR3 DNA: TGCGCCAGCAGCTTGTCCCCCCGGACAGGGGGCAAAGCTAACTATGGCTACACCTTC.

V and J are TRBV11-3 and TRBJ2-2, with 8 nucleotides matching TRBD1. This CDR3 is built from 16 residues. Germline assignment: CDR1 SGHNT and CDR2 YENEEA. The V gene end was trimmed by 5 bases and the J gene end by 5 bases; junction bases not matched to a gene: 10. The CDR3 loop reads CASSPGVQGVTGELFF. CDR3 coding DNA: TGTGCCAGCAGCCCAGGAGTACAGGGGGTAACCGGGGAGCTGTTTTTT.

DNA of the CDR3: TGTGCCAGCAGCCGCAGGGGGGCCAAAAACATTCAGTACTTC. Residues: CASSRRGAKNIQYF. V usage is TRBV6-5 and J usage is TRBJ2-4; TRBD1 matches 7 bases. CDR3 size: 14 residues. J was trimmed by 1 base and V by 6 bases; bases with no gene match: 3. From germline, CDR1 is MNHEY and CDR2 SVGAGI.

The chain uses TRBV6-1 and TRBJ1-4; D might be TRBD1 (5 bases). Germline CDR1 and CDR2: MNHNS and SASEGT. With 6 bases removed from V and 3 bases from J, the gap between germline ends came to 11 bases. This CDR3 is built from 14 residues. This CDR3 is CASSPTVSNEKLFF. The DNA of the CDR3 is TGTGCCAGCAGCCCGACAGTGTCTAATGAAAAACTGTTTTTT.

The genes are TRBV11-3 and TRBJ1-6, with a possible D match to TRBD1 (6 bases). Germline V gives CDR1 SGHNT, CDR2 YENEEA. The CDR3 is made up of 15 amino acids. Trimming removed 1 base at V and 6 bases at J, with 10 bases between. The chain's CDR3 is CASSLGRGGNSPLHF. CDR3 nucleotides: TGTGCCAGCAGCTTAGGTAGAGGGGGTAATTCACCCCTCCACTTT.

Here the CDR3 DNA reads TGTGCCAGTAGTATGGTGGGACAGACTTATGGCTACACCTTC. Its protein product is CASSMVGQTYGYTF. The chain has TRBV19 and TRBJ1-2, with TRBD1 matching 7 bases. This CDR3 spans 14 amino acids. The germline CDR1 and CDR2 sequences are LNHDA and SQIVND (reference sequence). Germline trimming cut 3 bases from V and 5 bases from J; bases unmatched to any gene: 6.

This clone was found once. The chain uses TRBV4-3 and TRBJ2-1; D might be TRBD1 (5 bases). The CDR3 is 16 amino acids. The germline V and J ends were trimmed by 0 bases and 3 bases, with 12 bases remaining between them. Germline V lookup: CDR1 LGHNA, CDR2 YSLEER. The CDR3 reads CASSQDERGSYNEQFF. The CDR3 DNA is TGCGCCAGCAGCCAAGATGAAAGGGGAAGCTACAATGAGCAGTTCTTC.

The V call is TRBV28, the J call TRBJ2-7; maybe TRBD1 (5 bases). The CDR3 runs to 12 residues. V lost 9 bases and J 7 bases, leaving 16 bases between the germline ends. Germline values: CDR1 MDHEN, CDR2 SYDVKM. For the CDR3, the DNA is TGTGCCAGTGGCAGGGATGTTGGGGAGCAGTACTTC. Its translation: CASGRDVGEQYF.

V gene TRBV30 combines with J gene TRBJ2-3, with 12 positions matching TRBD2. Germline lookup yields CDR1 GTSNPN and CDR2 SVGIG (reference sequence). V dropped 3 bases and J dropped 4; count of bases not matched to a gene: 5. The CDR3 consists of 15 residues. This chain's CDR3 is CAWSRLAGGADTQYF. CDR3 nucleotide sequence: TGTGCCTGGAGCCGGCTAGCGGGAGGGGCAGATACGCAGTATTTT. Full variable domain (rest looked up from reference TRBV30 and TRBJ2-3): SQTIHQWPATLVQPVGSPLSLECTVEGTSNPNLYWYRQAAGRGLQLLFYSVGIGQISSEVPQNLSASRPQDRQFILSSKKLLLSDSGFYLCAWSRLAGGADTQYFGPGTRLTVL.

The rearrangement joins TRBV6-5 to TRBJ2-6, with D tentatively TRBD1 (5 bases). This CDR3 is built from 15 residues. Germline loops: CDR1 MNHEY, CDR2 SVGAGI. Trimming pared 2 bases from V and 0 bases from J, leaving 5 bases between. The CDR3 DNA follows: TGTGCCAGCAGTTACGGGGCCTCTGGGGCCAACGTCCTGACTTTC. It is translated as CASSYGASGANVLTF.

This chain joins TRBV6-5 and TRBJ1-5; a possible D gene is TRBD1 (6 bases). V was trimmed by 6 bases and J by 5 bases, leaving 11 bases between them. Per the germline V gene, CDR1 is MNHEY and CDR2 is SVGAGI. The CDR3 has 13 amino acids. CDR3 sequence: CASSRHRDQPQHF. The CDR3 DNA is TGTGCCAGCAGCCGACACAGGGATCAGCCCCAGCATTTT.

This chain links TRBV10-3 with TRBJ1-1; D unresolved. In germline, CDR1 is ENHRY, CDR2 SYGVKD. The CDR3 is 15 amino acids. V was shortened by 2 bases and J by 0 bases, with 10 bases between the two germline ends. This chain's CDR3 is CAISEGGRMNTEAFF. Written as DNA, the CDR3 is TGTGCCATCAGTGAGGGCGGGCGGATGAACACTGAAGCTTTCTTT.

The CDR3 loop is CASSRIIAESEQFF. The DNA of the CDR3 is TGTGCCAGCAGTCGTATTATCGCCGAGTCCGAGCAGTTCTTC. The chain carries TRBV2 and TRBJ2-1; D is undetermined. Germline CDR1 reads SNHLY; CDR2 reads FYNNEI. The CDR3 totals 14 residues. Trimming removed 5 bases at V and 10 bases at J, with 18 bases between.

The rearrangement joins TRBV27 to TRBJ1-2; 7 bases match TRBD1. The V segment lost 4 bases and the J segment 0 bases; nucleotides outside the gene matches: 5. The CDR3 is 15 amino acids. Germline V gives CDR1 MNHEY, CDR2 SMNVEV (reference sequence). The CDR3 bases are TGTGCCAGCAGTTCCGACAGGGAATCTAACTATGGCTACACCTTC. Translating gives CASSSDRESNYGYTF.

The chain has TRBV2 and TRBJ1-2; D is unresolved. This CDR3 has 12 amino acids. V was cut by 5 bases and J by 8 bases, with 12 bases left in between. Germline-derived CDR1 and CDR2 are SNHLY and FYNNEI. The CDR3, as DNA: TGTGCCAGCAGTTGGACTGCTTGGGGCTACACCTTC. Translating gives CASSWTAWGYTF.